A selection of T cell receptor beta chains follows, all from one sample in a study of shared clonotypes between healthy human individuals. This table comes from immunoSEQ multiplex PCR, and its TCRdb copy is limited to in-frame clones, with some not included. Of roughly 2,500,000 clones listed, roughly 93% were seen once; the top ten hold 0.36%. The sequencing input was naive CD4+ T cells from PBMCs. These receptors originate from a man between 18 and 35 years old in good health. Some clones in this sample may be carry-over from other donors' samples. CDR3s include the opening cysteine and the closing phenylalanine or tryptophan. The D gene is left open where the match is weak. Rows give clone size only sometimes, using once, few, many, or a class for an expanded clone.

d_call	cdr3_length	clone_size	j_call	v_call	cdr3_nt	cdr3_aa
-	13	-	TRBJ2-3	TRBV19	TGTGCCAGTAGTACCGATTCACTAGATACGCAGTATTTT	CASSTDSLDTQYF
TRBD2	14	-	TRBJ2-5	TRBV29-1	TGCAGCGTGGAAATAGCGGGAGGGGAGGAGACCCAGTACTTC	CSVEIAGGEETQYF
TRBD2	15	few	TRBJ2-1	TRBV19	TGTGCCACAAATGGACTAGCGGGAGGGTACAATGAGCAGTTCTTC	CATNGLAGGYNEQFF
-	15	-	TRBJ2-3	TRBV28	TGTGCCAGCAGTCCGAAAAGCCTTGGCACAGATACGCAGTATTTT	CASSPKSLGTDTQYF
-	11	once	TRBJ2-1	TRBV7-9	TGTGCCAGCAGCCCCGGTCCCGGGCAGTTCTTC	CASSPGPGQFF
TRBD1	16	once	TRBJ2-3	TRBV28	TGTGCCACCTCTCGGGGAGAGGGGGCAAGCACAGATACGCAGTATTTT	CATSRGEGASTDTQYF
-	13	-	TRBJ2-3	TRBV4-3	TGCGCCAGCAGCCAAGGGCCGACAGATACGCAGTATTTT	CASSQGPTDTQYF
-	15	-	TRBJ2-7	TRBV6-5	TGTGCCAGCAGTCGCCCGGGATGGGGTTCAGATGGGCAGTACTTC	CASSRPGWGSDGQYF
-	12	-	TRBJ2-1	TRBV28	TGTGCCAGCAGTTTACGCGGGACGAAGCAGTTCTTC	CASSLRGTKQFF
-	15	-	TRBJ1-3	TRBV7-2	TGTGCCAGCAGCTTAGCAGCGGGGGGTGGGTTCACCATATATTTT	CASSLAAGGGFTIYF
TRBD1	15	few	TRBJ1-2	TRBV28	TGTGCCAGCAGTTTGTTACAGGGGAATGACTATGGCTACACCTTC	CASSLLQGNDYGYTF
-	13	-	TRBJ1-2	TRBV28	TGTGCCAGCAGTTATATCCGCCGTGATGGCTACACCTTC	CASSYIRRDGYTF